One sample yielded the 32 T cell receptor beta chains listed below, sequenced in a study of response to subunit inactivated influenza vaccine. TCRdb passed the RT-PCR reads through MiXCR, listing each CDR3 protein once. This sample has about 540,000 distinct CDR3 sequences, with 14% found just once. This sample comprised PBMCs from blood, obtained roughly 12 days after vaccination. These TCRs come from a man aged 50-60 years who received an inactivated influenza vaccine.

This clonotype was seen only a few times. This chain connects TRBV7-9 to TRBJ2-7, with a tentative D call TRBD2 (5 bases). The CDR3 runs 14 residues. Trimming cost V 1 base and J 6 bases, with 13 bases left between them. CDR1 and CDR2 from the germline V gene are SEHNR and FQNEAQ (reference sequence). Here the CDR3 reads CASSLGTGVSEQYF. The DNA of the CDR3 is TGTGCCAGCAGCTTAGGTACCGGGGTCAGCGAGCAGTACTTC.

V and J are TRBV12-3 or TRBV12-4 and TRBJ2-2, with TRBD1 identical over 7 bases. V lost 7 bases and J lost 5; bases outside the gene matches: 19. The CDR3 spans 18 residues. CDR3 nucleotides: TGTGCCAGCACTTTCCCAGGTCGGGGCAGGGGGTTGACCGGGGAGCTGTTTTTT. Translation: CASTFPGRGRGLTGELFF.

The chain is built from TRBV9 and TRBJ2-1, with 9 bases aligning to TRBD1. Germline CDR1 and CDR2: SGDLS and YYNGEE. This CDR3 spans 15 amino acids. V dropped 2 bases and J dropped 7; count of bases not matched to a gene: 7. CDR3 loop: CASSVTGTGRNEQFF. The DNA of the CDR3 is TGTGCCAGCAGCGTCACCGGGACAGGGAGAAATGAGCAGTTCTTC.

The table lists this clonotype with a few counts. V usage is TRBV20-1 and J usage is TRBJ2-1, with TRBD1 identical over 8 bases. Germline CDR1 is DFQATT and CDR2 is SNEGSKA (reference sequence). V shed 3 bases, J shed 7 bases, and the junction held 11 bases outside the gene matches. The CDR3 sequence is 15 residues long. CDR3 in amino acids: CSARDFRGRSNEQFF. Here the CDR3 DNA reads TGCAGTGCTAGGGACTTCAGGGGGCGCAGTAATGAGCAGTTCTTC.

This clonotype has just a few counts. The chain joins TRBV20-1 to TRBJ2-3; 7 bases align to TRBD1. CDR1 is DFQATT and CDR2 is SNEGSKA in the germline V gene (reference sequence). The length of the CDR3 is 13 residues. The ends lost 6 bases at V and 2 bases at J; junction bases unmatched: 5. CDR3 sequence reads: CSAPGQTTDTQYF. The CDR3 DNA reads as TGCAGTGCCCCGGGACAGACCACAGATACGCAGTATTTT.

This chain uses TRBV3-1 with TRBJ2-2, with TRBD2 identical over 9 bases. Germline V lookup: CDR1 LGHDT, CDR2 YNNKEL (reference sequence). This CDR3 is built from 17 residues. The trim removed 4 bases at V and 1 base at J, leaving 7 bases unmatched. This CDR3 is CASSRPPAGGNTGELFF. CDR3 DNA: TGTGCCAGCAGCCGACCTCCAGCGGGAGGGAACACCGGGGAGCTGTTTTTT.

This clonotype was recorded at least ten times. The chain carries TRBV3-1 and TRBJ2-7; D is ambiguous. Trimming shortened V by 1 base and J by 3 bases, and 1 base separated the two germline ends. Germline V gives CDR1 LGHDT, CDR2 YNNKEL (reference sequence). The CDR3 spans 11 residues. The CDR3, as DNA: TGTGCCAGCAGCCAAGGCTACGAGCAGTACTTC. It translates to CASSQGYEQYF.

This chain joins TRBV5-1 and TRBJ2-6; no definite D call. Germline CDR1 SGHRS, CDR2 YFSETQ. V dropped 6 bases and J dropped 1 base, with 8 bases sitting between them. There are 14 residues in the CDR3. The CDR3 region has the DNA TGCGCCAGCAAGATAGGTTCTGGGGCCAACGTCCTGACTTTC. This sequence encodes CASKIGSGANVLTF.

The V gene is TRBV10-3, the J gene TRBJ1-1; D possibly corresponds to TRBD1 (5 bases). Germline loops: CDR1 ENHRY, CDR2 SYGVKD. Trimming stripped 4 bases from V and 3 bases from J, with 12 bases between. The CDR3 contains 14 residues. The CDR3 loop is CAISGHQGDTEAFF. DNA of the CDR3: TGTGCCATCAGTGGTCACCAGGGAGACACTGAAGCTTTCTTT.

The chain carries TRBV7-9 and TRBJ2-3; tentatively, D is TRBD1 (6 bases). V was pared by 5 bases and J by 1 base, with 16 bases between. Germline V gene lookup returns CDR1 SEHNR and CDR2 FQNEAQ (reference sequence). This CDR3 is built from 16 residues. The CDR3 loop reads CASSVLRGGGTDTQYF. The CDR3 coding sequence is TGTGCCAGCAGCGTCTTGAGAGGGGGAGGCACAGATACGCAGTATTTT.

This clonotype occurred a few times. The chain has TRBV6-1 and TRBJ2-2; TRBD2 matches 10 bases. Germline trimming cut 7 bases from V and 3 bases from J; bases unmatched to any gene: 8. Germline V gene lookup returns CDR1 MNHNS and CDR2 SASEGT. This CDR3 has 16 residues. The CDR3 loop is CASKNGGLADTGELFF. CDR3 DNA sequence: TGTGCCAGCAAGAACGGAGGACTAGCGGACACCGGGGAGCTGTTTTTT.

This clonotype was observed many times. The chain uses TRBV20-1 and TRBJ2-1; no clear D. CDR1 and CDR2 from the germline V gene are DFQATT and SNEGSKA (reference sequence). Trimming shortened V by 4 bases and J by 6 bases, and 13 bases separated the two germline ends. CDR3 length: 13 residues. The CDR3 region is CSAKGPTANEQFF. The CDR3 bases are TGCAGTGCTAAAGGCCCCACCGCCAATGAGCAGTTCTTC.

In its sample, this clonotype was seen many times. V gene TRBV29-1 combines with J gene TRBJ2-7; maybe TRBD1 (5 bases). V shed 6 bases and J shed 4 bases, with 10 bases lying between them. The CDR3 consists of 11 residues. Germline V lookup: CDR1 SQVTM, CDR2 ANQGSEA. CDR3 DNA: TGCAGCGTAGCGACAGCATACGAGCAGTACTTC. Translating it yields CSVATAYEQYF.

The J gene is TRBJ2-7, the V gene TRBV6-1, with 7 bases fitting TRBD1. The ends lost 7 bases at V and 5 bases at J; junction bases unmatched: 11. Germline values: CDR1 MNHNS, CDR2 SASEGT. The CDR3 length is 14 residues. The CDR3 here is CASTISQGTHEQYF. As DNA, the CDR3 is TGTGCCAGCACTATCTCACAGGGGACCCACGAGCAGTACTTC.

The genes are TRBV9 and TRBJ2-1, with D maybe TRBD1 (5 bases). CDR3 length: 15 residues. Germline CDR1 is SGDLS and CDR2 is YYNGEE. With 3 bases removed from V and 0 bases from J, the gap between germline ends came to 10 bases. The CDR3 here is CASSARVSSYNEQFF. The CDR3 nucleotides read TGTGCCAGCAGCGCCAGGGTAAGCTCCTACAATGAGCAGTTCTTC.

This clonotype was recorded many times. The V and J genes are TRBV6-5 and TRBJ2-7, with TRBD2 matching 13 bases. Germline loops: CDR1 MNHEY, CDR2 SVGAGI. Trimming cost V 2 bases and J 3 bases; bases outside gene matches: 7. The CDR3 contains 17 residues. The CDR3, as DNA: TGTGCCAGCAGTTACGAGACTAGCGGGGGGTTGATCTACGAGCAGTACTTC. Translation gives CASSYETSGGLIYEQYF.

This clonotype has more than one count but fewer than ten. The chain uses TRBV6-1 and TRBJ1-2; D remains unclear. Trimming removed 8 bases from V and 0 bases from J, with 13 bases in between. The CDR3 extends over 14 amino acids. CDR1 and CDR2 from the germline V gene are MNHNS and SASEGT. The CDR3 loop is CASREPGSNYGYTF. The CDR3 region has the DNA TGTGCCAGCCGGGAGCCAGGATCTAACTATGGCTACACCTTC.

This clonotype has a handful of counts. The rearrangement links TRBV5-6 to TRBJ2-1; D ambiguous. Trimming cost V 0 bases and J 4 bases, with 5 bases left between them. This CDR3 has 13 amino acids. Germline assignment: CDR1 SGHDT and CDR2 YYEEEE. The CDR3 loop is CASSLVLYNEQFF. Here the CDR3 DNA reads TGTGCCAGCAGCTTGGTTCTATACAATGAGCAGTTCTTC.

In its sample, this clonotype was seen a few times. The J gene is TRBJ1-5, the V gene TRBV20-1; D not resolved. The germline CDR1 and CDR2 sequences are DFQATT and SNEGSKA (reference sequence). The V gene lost 6 bases and the J gene lost 5 bases, with 11 bases spanning the gap. CDR3 size: 12 residues. DNA for the CDR3: TGCAGTGCGGCAGTCTTGGATCAGCCCCAGCATTTT. Translation gives CSAAVLDQPQHF.

The chain joins TRBV3-1 to TRBJ2-1, with D perhaps matching TRBD2 (6 bases). The CDR3 is 16 residues long. V dropped 1 base and J dropped 9 bases, with 19 bases sitting between them. CDR1 is LGHDT, CDR2 YNNKEL, per germline (reference sequence). The CDR3 region has the DNA TGTGCCAGCAGCCAAGTTAGCGGATTAGGACGTTCTGAGCAGTTCTTC. Encoded protein: CASSQVSGLGRSEQFF.

In its sample, this clonotype was seen many times. The chain has TRBV7-2 and TRBJ2-5; 9 bases match TRBD2. Trimming at V came to 3 bases and at J to 5 bases, leaving 4 bases not matched to a gene. The CDR3 loop spans 14 amino acids. CDR1 and CDR2 from the germline V gene are SGHTA and FQGNSA. In nucleotides, the CDR3 is TGTGCCAGCAGCTTGACTAGCGGAAGGGAGACCCAGTACTTC. It yields the protein CASSLTSGRETQYF.

This clonotype was seen a few times. The genes are TRBV5-6 and TRBJ2-3; weak D call: TRBD2 (7 bases). This CDR3 contains 15 residues. Trimming shortened V by 1 base and J by 6 bases, and 15 bases separated the two germline ends. Germline V gene data show CDR1 as SGHDT and CDR2 as YYEEEE. CDR3 nucleotide sequence: TGTGCCAGCAGCTTGCAGCGGGGACACGGGGATACGCAGTATTTT. It encodes CASSLQRGHGDTQYF.

The chain links TRBV28 to TRBJ2-7; D perhaps matches TRBD2 (6 bases). With 4 bases removed from V and 3 bases from J, the gap between germline ends came to 13 bases. Germline-derived CDR1 and CDR2 are MDHEN and SYDVKM. The CDR3 covers 14 residues. CDR3 protein: CASSYQGLSYEQYF. DNA of the CDR3: TGTGCCAGCAGTTATCAGGGACTGAGCTACGAGCAGTACTTC. The complete variable domain, with remaining parts taken from reference TRBV28 and TRBJ2-7, reads DVKVTQSSRYLVKRTGEKVFLECVQDMDHENMFWYRQDPGLGLRLIYFSYDVKMKEKGDIPEGYSVSREKKERFSLILESASTNQTSMYLCASSYQGLSYEQYFGPGTRLTVT.

The gene calls are TRBV25-1 and TRBJ1-1; no clear D gene. The V end was cut by 5 bases, the J end by 0 bases, with 7 bases between. Germline loops: CDR1 MGHDK, CDR2 SYGVNS. This CDR3 is 13 amino acids long. As DNA, the CDR3 is TGTGCCAGCAGTAACCAGGTGAACACTGAAGCTTTCTTT. Protein sequence: CASSNQVNTEAFF.

This clonotype has a handful of counts. This chain joins TRBV5-1 and TRBJ2-3; TRBD1 agrees at 8 bases. The trim removed 4 bases at V and 2 bases at J, leaving 15 bases unmatched. The CDR3 contains 18 residues. Germline CDR1 reads SGHRS; CDR2 reads YFSETQ. CDR3 in amino acids: CASSPGTGIPRNTDTQYF. The CDR3 DNA is TGCGCCAGCAGCCCCGGGACAGGTATTCCTAGGAACACAGATACGCAGTATTTT.

In its sample, this clonotype was seen a few times. The chain combines TRBV7-2 with TRBJ2-7; D not resolved. Germline lookup yields CDR1 SGHTA and CDR2 FQGNSA. This CDR3 spans 14 amino acids. V lost 0 bases to trimming and J lost 4 bases, with 10 bases between them. CDR3 region: CASSLANRRYEQYF. Here the CDR3 DNA reads TGTGCCAGCAGCTTAGCGAATCGGAGATACGAGCAGTACTTC.

This clonotype turned up a few times. J is TRBJ1-2 and V is TRBV5-4, with 10 bases that match TRBD1. Germline assignment: CDR1 SGHNT and CDR2 YYREEE (reference sequence). The CDR3 spans 15 residues. The ends lost 4 bases at V and 7 bases at J; junction bases unmatched: 10. CDR3 nucleotide sequence: TGTGCCAGCAGCCAGGGACAGGGGCGACTTGTTGGCTACACCTTC. Translating it yields CASSQGQGRLVGYTF. The variable domain in full, with the rest retrieved from reference TRBV5-4 and TRBJ1-2, is ETGVTQSPTHLIKTRGQQVTLRCSSQSGHNTVSWYQQALGQGPQFIFQYYREEENGRGNFPPRFSGLQFPNYSSELNVNALELDDSALYLCASSQGQGRLVGYTFGSGTRLTVV.

This clonotype showed up just a few times. The chain has TRBV24-1 and TRBJ2-5; D could derive from TRBD1 or TRBD2 (5 bases each). The V end lost 9 bases, the J end lost 1 base, and 14 bases lay between the germline ends. Germline V gives CDR1 KGHDR, CDR2 SFDVKD. This CDR3 contains 14 residues. CDR3 protein: CATGGDEFQETQYF. DNA for the CDR3: TGTGCCACCGGGGGAGACGAATTCCAAGAGACCCAGTACTTC.

V usage is TRBV12-3 or TRBV12-4 and J usage is TRBJ2-5; D unclear. This CDR3 is built from 14 residues. The V gene lost 6 bases and the J gene lost 5 bases, with 16 bases spanning the gap. CDR3 nucleotide sequence: TGTGCCAGCAGCCGCCTGCCAAGGCGTGAGACCCAGTACTTC. It specifies CASSRLPRRETQYF.

This clonotype occurred a few times. This chain links TRBV3-1 with TRBJ1-5, with no clear D. This CDR3 is built from 14 residues. V lost 0 bases and J lost 2, with 5 bases in between. Germline V lookup: CDR1 LGHDT, CDR2 YNNKEL (reference sequence). The DNA for the CDR3 is TGTGCCAGCAGCCAAGATCCGGGCAATCAGCCCCAGCATTTT. The encoded protein is CASSQDPGNQPQHF.

V gene TRBV20-1 combines with J gene TRBJ2-3; 10 bases agree with TRBD2. The CDR3 has 16 amino acids. Germline CDR1 is DFQATT and CDR2 is SNEGSKA (reference sequence). Trimming took 0 bases from V and 4 from J; bases not matched to a gene: 7. The DNA of the CDR3 is TGCAGTGCTAGAGATCGCCTAGCGGGGGTCGCAGATACGCAGTATTTT. Its translation: CSARDRLAGVADTQYF.

The chain recombines TRBV6-2 or TRBV6-3 with TRBJ2-1; 10 bases line up with TRBD2. Trimming took 3 bases from V and 0 from J; bases not matched to a gene: 14. Germline assignment: CDR1 MNHEY and CDR2 SVGEGT. The CDR3 spans 20 residues. This CDR3 is CASSYTKSGGVGFSYNEQFF. The CDR3 DNA reads TGTGCCAGCAGTTATACGAAGAGCGGGGGGGTAGGTTTCTCCTACAATGAGCAGTTCTTC.